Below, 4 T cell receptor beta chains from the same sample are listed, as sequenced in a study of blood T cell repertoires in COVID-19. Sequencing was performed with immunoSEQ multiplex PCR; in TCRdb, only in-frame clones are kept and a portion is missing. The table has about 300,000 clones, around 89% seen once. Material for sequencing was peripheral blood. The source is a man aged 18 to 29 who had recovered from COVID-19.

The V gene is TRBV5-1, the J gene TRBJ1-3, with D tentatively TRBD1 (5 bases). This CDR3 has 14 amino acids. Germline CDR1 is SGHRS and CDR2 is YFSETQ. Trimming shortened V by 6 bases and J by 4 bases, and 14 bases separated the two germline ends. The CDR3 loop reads CASTNGGEGNTIYF. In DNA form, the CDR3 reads TGCGCCAGCACCAACGGAGGGGAAGGAAACACCATATATTTT.

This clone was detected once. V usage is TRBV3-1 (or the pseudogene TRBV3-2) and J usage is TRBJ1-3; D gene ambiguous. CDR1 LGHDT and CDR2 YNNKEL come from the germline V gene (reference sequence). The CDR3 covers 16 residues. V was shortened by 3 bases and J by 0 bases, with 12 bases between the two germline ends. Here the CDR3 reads CASSHTGVSSGNTIYF. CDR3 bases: TGTGCCAGCAGCCACACGGGAGTTAGCTCTGGAAACACCATATATTTT.

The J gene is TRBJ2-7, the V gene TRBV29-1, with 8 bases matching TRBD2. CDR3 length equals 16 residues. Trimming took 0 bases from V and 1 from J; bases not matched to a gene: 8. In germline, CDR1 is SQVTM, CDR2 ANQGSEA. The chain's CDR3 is CSVEEASSGVSYEQYF. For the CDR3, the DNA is TGCAGCGTTGAAGAAGCAAGTAGCGGGGTATCCTACGAGCAGTACTTC.

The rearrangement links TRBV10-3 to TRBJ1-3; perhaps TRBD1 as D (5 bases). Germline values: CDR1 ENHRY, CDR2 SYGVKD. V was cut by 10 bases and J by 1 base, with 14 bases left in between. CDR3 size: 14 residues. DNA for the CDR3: TGTGCCACGAGACGGGAGGGGTCTGGAAACACCATATATTTT. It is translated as CATRREGSGNTIYF.